These 5 T cell receptor beta chains share one sample of origin, sequenced in a study of blood T cell repertoires in COVID-19 (dated by TCRdb to about 2020). Receptor libraries were prepared by the immunoSEQ multiplex PCR assay. TCRdb holds this immuneACCESS table with in-frame rearrangements only. Some clones are missing; in checked studies, unresolved V genes explain under half, and the rest has no known cause. The sample profile shows roughly 250,000 clones; about 86% of them were found once. Of the sample, 15% to 19% falls within the top ten clones. The specimen sequenced was peripheral blood. These receptors were taken from a person in their 70s with COVID-19, enrolled during active disease.

Only one count was recorded for this clone. The V and J genes are TRBV7-2 and TRBJ1-6; 7 bases fit TRBD1. CDR1 is SGHTA, CDR2 FQGNSA, per germline. The CDR3 covers 16 residues. The V and J ends lost 0 bases and 8 bases, in that order; junction bases with no gene match: 7. The CDR3 here is CASSLARVQGHSPLHF. The CDR3 coding sequence is TGTGCCAGCAGCTTAGCAAGGGTACAGGGGCATTCACCCCTCCACTTT.

This clone was counted a few times. The chain couples TRBV11-2 to TRBJ2-7; 8 bases fit TRBD1. Germline V gene sequence: CDR1 SGHAT, CDR2 FQNNGV. The CDR3 extends over 14 amino acids. Trimming removed 6 bases from V and 1 base from J; junction bases left unmatched: 5. The chain's CDR3 is CASSVGTGSYEQYF. The CDR3 DNA follows: TGTGCCAGCAGTGTAGGGACAGGATCCTACGAGCAGTACTTC.

This chain uses TRBV29-1 with TRBJ2-7, with 8 bases matching TRBD1. Germline assignment: CDR1 SQVTM and CDR2 ANQGSEA. The CDR3 runs to 11 residues. V trimming: 7 bases; J trimming: 6 bases; junction bases outside the gene matches: 5. CDR3 sequence reads: CSAGQGPEQYF. The CDR3 DNA reads TGCAGCGCCGGACAGGGCCCCGAGCAGTACTTC.

A remark on this clone: An end of the junction differs from the germline gene, which may be a read error. The CDR3 protein is CTTQGLNTGELFF. CDR3 coding DNA: TGCACAACACAGGGATTGAACACCGGGGAGCTGTTTTTT. The rearrangement joins TRBV28 to TRBJ2-2; TRBD1 might be the D (6 bases). The CDR3 contains 13 residues. In germline, CDR1 is MDHEN, CDR2 SYDVKM.

The chain is built from TRBV11-2 and TRBJ1-1, with D perhaps TRBD1 (6 bases). The V gene's germline CDR1 is SGHAT and CDR2 FQNNGV. V was trimmed by 1 base and J by 13 bases, leaving 19 bases between them. The CDR3 runs to 14 residues. As DNA, the CDR3 is TGTGCCAGCAGCTTAGTGGGTCCCCCAGGGGCCGGTTTCTTT. It yields the protein CASSLVGPPGAGFF.